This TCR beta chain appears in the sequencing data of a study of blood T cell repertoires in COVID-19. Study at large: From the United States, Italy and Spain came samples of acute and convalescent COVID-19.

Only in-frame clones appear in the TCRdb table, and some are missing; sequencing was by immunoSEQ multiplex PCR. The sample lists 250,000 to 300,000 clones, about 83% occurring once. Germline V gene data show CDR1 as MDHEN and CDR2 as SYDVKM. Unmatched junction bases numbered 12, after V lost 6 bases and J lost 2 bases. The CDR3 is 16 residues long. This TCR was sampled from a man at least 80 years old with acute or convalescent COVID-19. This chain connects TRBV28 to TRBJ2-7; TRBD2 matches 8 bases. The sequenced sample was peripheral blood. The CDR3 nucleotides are TGTGCCAGCAGCCGCCCCACTAGCGGATATACCTACGAGCAGTACTTC. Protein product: CASSRPTSGYTYEQYF.